This T cell receptor (beta chain) was sequenced during a study of T-cell memory formation after mild COVID-19. TCRdb recomputed calls from the 5' RACE reads with MiXCR, one row per CDR3 protein. The table records a few hundred thousand distinct CDR3 sequences, about 23% of them present only once. Specimen: PBMCs or a T cell subset sorted from them (not recorded which). This clonotype was obtained from an adult woman who had mild COVID-19 (a few samples of this study predate the infection). Cell type and time point are not known.

The CDR3 reads CASSPPVNTDTQYF. CDR3 nucleotides: TGTGCCAGCTCACCACCGGTTAACACAGATACGCAGTATTTT. The J gene is TRBJ2-3, the V gene TRBV18, with unresolved D. The CDR3 contains 14 residues. The V end lost 0 bases, the J end lost 2 bases, and 6 bases lay between the germline ends. Germline V gene sequence: CDR1 KGHSH, CDR2 LQKENI.